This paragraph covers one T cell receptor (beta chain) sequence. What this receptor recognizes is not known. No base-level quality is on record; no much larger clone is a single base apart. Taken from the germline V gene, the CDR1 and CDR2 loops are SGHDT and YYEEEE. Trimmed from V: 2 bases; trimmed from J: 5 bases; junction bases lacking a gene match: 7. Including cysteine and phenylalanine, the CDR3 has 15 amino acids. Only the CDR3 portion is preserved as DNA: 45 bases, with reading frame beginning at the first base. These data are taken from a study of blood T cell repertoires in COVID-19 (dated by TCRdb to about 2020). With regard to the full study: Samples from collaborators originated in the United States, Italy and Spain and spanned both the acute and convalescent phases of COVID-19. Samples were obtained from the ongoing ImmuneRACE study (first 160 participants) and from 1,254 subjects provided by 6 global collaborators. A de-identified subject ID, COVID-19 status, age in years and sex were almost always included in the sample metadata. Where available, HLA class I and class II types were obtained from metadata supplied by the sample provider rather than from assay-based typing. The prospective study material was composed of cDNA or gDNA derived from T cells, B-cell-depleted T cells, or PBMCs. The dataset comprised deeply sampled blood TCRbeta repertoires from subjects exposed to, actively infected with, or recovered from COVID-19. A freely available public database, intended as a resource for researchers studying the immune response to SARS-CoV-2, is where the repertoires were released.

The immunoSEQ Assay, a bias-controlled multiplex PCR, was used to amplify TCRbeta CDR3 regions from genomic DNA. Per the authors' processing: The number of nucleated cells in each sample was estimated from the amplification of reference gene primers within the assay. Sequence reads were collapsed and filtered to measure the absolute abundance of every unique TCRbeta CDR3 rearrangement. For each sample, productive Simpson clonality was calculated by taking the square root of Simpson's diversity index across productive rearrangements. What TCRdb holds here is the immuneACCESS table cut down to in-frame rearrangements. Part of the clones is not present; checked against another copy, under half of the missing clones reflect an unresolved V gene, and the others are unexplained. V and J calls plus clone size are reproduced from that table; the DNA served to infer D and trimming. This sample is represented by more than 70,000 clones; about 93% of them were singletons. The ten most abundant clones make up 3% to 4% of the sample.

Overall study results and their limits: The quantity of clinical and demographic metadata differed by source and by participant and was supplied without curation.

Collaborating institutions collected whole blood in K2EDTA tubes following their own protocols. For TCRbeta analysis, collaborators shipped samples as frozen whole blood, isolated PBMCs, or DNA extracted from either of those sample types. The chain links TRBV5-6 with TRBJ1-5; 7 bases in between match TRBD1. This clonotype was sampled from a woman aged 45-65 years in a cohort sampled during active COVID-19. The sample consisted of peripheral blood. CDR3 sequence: CASSFRRTGDQPQHF. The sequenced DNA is TGTGCCAGCAGCTTCCGCCGGACAGGAGATCAGCCCCAGCATTTT.